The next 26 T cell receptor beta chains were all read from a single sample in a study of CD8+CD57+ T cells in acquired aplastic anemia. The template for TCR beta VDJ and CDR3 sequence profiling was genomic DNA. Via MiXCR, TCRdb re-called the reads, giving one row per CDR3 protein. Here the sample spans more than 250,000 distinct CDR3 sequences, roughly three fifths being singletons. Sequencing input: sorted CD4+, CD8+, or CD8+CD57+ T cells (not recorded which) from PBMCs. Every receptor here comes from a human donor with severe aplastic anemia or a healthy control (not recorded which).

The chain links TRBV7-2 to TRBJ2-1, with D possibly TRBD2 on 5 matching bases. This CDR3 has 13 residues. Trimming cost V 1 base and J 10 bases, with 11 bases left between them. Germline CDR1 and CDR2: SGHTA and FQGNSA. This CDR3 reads CASSLDGTGEQFF. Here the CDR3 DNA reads TGTGCCAGCAGCTTAGACGGAACGGGAGAGCAGTTCTTC.

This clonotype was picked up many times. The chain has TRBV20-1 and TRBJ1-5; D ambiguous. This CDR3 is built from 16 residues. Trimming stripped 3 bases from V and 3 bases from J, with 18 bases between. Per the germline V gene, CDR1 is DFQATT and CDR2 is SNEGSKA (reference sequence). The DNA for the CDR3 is TGCAGTGCTAGCGGATTCTCCCTCCCTCTCAATCAGCCCCAGCATTTT. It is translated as CSASGFSLPLNQPQHF.

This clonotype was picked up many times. The CDR3 here is CASRGQGPSEQYF. Here the CDR3 DNA reads TGTGCCAGCAGGGGTCAGGGACCGAGCGAGCAGTACTTC. The V gene is TRBV12-3 or TRBV12-4, the J gene TRBJ2-7, with D possibly being TRBD1 or TRBD2 (5 bases each). Trimming cost V 6 bases and J 6 bases, with 15 bases left between them. The CDR3 length is 13 residues.

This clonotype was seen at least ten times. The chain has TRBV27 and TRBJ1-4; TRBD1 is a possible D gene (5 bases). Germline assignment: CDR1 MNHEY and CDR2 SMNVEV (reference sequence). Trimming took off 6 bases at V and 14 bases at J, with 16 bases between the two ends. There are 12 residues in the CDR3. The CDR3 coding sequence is TGTGCCAGCAGCCTTAGACGGGGCAGGCTGTTTTTT. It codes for CASSLRRGRLFF.

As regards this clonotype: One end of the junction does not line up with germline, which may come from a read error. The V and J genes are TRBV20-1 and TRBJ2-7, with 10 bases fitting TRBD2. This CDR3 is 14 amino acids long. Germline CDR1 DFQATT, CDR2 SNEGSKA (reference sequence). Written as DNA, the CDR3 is TGCAGTGCCGTAGCGGGGGGCAACTCCCACGAGCAGTACTTC. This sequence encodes CSAVAGGNSHEQYF.

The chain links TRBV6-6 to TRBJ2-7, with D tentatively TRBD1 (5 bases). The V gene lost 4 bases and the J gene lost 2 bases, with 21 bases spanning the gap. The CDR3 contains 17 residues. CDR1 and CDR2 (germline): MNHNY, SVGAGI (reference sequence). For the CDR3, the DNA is TGTGCCAGCAGTTTACGGACACCAGAGAGACCGCCCTACGAGCAGTACTTC. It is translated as CASSLRTPERPPYEQYF.

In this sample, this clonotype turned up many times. CDR3 protein: CASNPSANSGNTIYF. DNA of the CDR3: TGTGCCAGCAATCCCTCGGCCAACTCTGGAAACACCATATATTTT. This chain connects TRBV6-5 to TRBJ1-3; D call uncertain. The germline CDR1 and CDR2 sequences are MNHEY and SVGAGI. CDR3 size: 15 residues. The V end lost 7 bases, the J end lost 0 bases, and 13 bases lay between the germline ends.

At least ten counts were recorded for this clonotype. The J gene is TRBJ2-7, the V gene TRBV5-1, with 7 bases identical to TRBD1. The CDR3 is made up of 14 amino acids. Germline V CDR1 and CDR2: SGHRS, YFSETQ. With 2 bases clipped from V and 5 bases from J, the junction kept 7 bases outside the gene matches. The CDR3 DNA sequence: TGCGCCAGCAGCTTACCGACAGGGAGAAACGAGCAGTACTTC. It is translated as CASSLPTGRNEQYF.

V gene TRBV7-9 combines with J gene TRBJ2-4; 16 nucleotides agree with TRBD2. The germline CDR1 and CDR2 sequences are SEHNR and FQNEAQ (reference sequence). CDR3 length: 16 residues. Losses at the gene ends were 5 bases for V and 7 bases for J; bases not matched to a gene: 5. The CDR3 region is CASSKGTSGRGNIQYF. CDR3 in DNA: TGTGCCAGCAGCAAGGGGACTAGCGGGAGGGGGAACATTCAGTACTTC.

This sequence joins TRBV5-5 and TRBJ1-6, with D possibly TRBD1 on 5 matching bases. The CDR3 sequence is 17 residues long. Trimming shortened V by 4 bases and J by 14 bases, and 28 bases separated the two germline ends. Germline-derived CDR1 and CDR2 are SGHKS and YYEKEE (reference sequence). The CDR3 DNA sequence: TGTGCCAGCAGCCCCCCCACGTTCAGGAGGGACCAAGATACCCTCCACTTT. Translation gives CASSPPTFRRDQDTLHF.

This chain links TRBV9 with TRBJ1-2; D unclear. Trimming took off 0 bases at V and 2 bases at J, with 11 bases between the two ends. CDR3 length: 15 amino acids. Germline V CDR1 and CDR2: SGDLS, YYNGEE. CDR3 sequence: CASSVAQTPNYGYTF. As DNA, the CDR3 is TGTGCCAGCAGCGTAGCTCAGACACCAAACTATGGCTACACCTTC. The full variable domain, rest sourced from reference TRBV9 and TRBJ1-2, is DSGVTQTPKHLITATGQRVTLRCSPRSGDLSVYWYQQSLDQGLQFLIQYYNGEERAKGNILERFSAQQFPDLHSELNLSSLELGDSALYFCASSVAQTPNYGYTFGSGTRLTVV.

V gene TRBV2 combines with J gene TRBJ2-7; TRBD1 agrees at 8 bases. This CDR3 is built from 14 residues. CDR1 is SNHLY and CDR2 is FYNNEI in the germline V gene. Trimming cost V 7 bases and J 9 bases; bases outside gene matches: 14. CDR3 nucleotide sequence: TGTGCCAGCATAGGGGAGATCCGGGACAGGTCGCAGTACTTC. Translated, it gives CASIGEIRDRSQYF.

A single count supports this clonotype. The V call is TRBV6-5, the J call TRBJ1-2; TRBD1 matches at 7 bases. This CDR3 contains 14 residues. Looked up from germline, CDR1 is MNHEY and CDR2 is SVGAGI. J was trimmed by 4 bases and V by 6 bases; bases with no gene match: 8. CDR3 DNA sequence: TGTGCCAGCAGAAACGCCCAGGGGGGCTATGGCTACACCTTC. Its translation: CASRNAQGGYGYTF.

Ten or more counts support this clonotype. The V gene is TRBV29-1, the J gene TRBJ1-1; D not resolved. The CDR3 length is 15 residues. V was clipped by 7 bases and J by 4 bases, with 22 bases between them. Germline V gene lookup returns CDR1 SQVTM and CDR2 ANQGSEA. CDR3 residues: CSASVSAAPTTEAFF. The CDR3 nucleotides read TGCAGCGCCAGCGTCAGTGCGGCGCCGACCACTGAAGCTTTCTTT. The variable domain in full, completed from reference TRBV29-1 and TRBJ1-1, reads SAVISQKPSRDICQRGTSLTIQCQVDSQVTMMFWYRQQPGQSLTLIATANQGSEATYESGFVIDKFPISRPNLTFSTLTVSNMSPEDSSIYLCSASVSAAPTTEAFFGQGTRLTVV.

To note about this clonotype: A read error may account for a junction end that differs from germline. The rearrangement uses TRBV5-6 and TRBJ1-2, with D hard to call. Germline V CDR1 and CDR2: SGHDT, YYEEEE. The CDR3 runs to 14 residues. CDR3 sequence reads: CVSSLHSSYYGYTF. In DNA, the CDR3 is TGTGTCAGCAGCTTGCACAGTTCCTACTATGGATACACCTTC.

The CDR3 DNA reads as TGCAGTGCCATGGACAGGGATAAGCAGCCCCAGTACTTC. This translates into CSAMDRDKQPQYF. This chain links TRBV20-1 with TRBJ2-5, with 8 nucleotides matching TRBD1. This CDR3 region has 13 residues. In germline, CDR1 is DFQATT, CDR2 SNEGSKA (reference sequence). After removal of 6 bases from V and 9 bases from J, the junction contained 12 bases not matched to a gene.

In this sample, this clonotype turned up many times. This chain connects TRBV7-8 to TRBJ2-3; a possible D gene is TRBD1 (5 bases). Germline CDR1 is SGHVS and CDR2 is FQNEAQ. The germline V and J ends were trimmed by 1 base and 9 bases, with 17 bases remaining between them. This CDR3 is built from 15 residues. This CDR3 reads CASSLDPAQAGTQYF. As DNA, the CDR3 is TGTGCCAGCAGCTTAGACCCCGCTCAAGCAGGGACGCAGTATTTT.

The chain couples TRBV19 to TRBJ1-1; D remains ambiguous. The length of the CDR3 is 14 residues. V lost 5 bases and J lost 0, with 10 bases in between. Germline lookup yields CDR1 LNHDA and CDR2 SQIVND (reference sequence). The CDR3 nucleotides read TGTGCCAGTAGTGGGCCCCTACTGAACACTGAAGCTTTCTTT. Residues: CASSGPLLNTEAFF.

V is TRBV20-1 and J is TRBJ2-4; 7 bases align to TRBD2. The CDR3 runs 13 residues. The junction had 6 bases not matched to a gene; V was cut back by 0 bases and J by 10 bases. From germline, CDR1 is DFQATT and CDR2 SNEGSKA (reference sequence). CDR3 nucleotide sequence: TGCAGTGCTAGAGATAAAGCGGGGCCGATTCAGTACTTC. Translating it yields CSARDKAGPIQYF.

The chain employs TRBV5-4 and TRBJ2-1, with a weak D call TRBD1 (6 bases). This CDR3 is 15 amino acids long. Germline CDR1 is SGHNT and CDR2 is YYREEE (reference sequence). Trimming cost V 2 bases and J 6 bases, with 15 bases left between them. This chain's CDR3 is CASSLQGRWGNEQFF. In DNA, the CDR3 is TGTGCCAGCAGCTTACAGGGTCGGTGGGGCAATGAGCAGTTCTTC.

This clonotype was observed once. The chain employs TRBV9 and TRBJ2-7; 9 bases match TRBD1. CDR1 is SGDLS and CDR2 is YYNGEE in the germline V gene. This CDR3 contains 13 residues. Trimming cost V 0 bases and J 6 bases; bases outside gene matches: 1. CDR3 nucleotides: TGTGCCAGCAGCGTAGTGACAGGGGGCGAGCAGTACTTC. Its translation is CASSVVTGGEQYF.

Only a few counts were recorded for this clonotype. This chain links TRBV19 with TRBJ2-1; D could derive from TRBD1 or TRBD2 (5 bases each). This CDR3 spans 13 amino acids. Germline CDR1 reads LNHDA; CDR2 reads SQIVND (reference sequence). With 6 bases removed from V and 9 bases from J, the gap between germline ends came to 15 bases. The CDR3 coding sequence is TGTGCCAGTAGCCAACGGGGCGAAAGTGAGCAGTTCTTC. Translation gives CASSQRGESEQFF.

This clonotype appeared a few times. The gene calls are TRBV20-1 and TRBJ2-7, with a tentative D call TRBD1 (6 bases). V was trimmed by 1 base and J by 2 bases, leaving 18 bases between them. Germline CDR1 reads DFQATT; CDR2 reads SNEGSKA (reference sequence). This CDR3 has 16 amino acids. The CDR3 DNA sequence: TGCAGTGCTAGAGGAGCCCTAGGACAGTTGACCTACGAGCAGTACTTC. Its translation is CSARGALGQLTYEQYF.

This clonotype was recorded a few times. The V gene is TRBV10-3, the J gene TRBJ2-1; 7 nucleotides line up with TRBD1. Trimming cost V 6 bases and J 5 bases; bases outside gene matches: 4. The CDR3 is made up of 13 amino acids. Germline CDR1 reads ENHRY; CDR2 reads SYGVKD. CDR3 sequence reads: CAIRGRGNNEQFF. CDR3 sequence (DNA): TGTGCCATCAGGGGCAGGGGGAACAATGAGCAGTTCTTC.

The CDR3 coding sequence is TGTGCCTCCAGCGGGGACAGGGAAGATACGCAGTATTTT. Encoded protein: CASSGDREDTQYF. V and J are TRBV4-2 and TRBJ2-3; 9 nucleotides align to TRBD1. Trimming took 11 bases from V and 5 from J; bases not matched to a gene: 8. The germline V gene encodes CDR1 LGHNA and CDR2 YNFKEQ. The CDR3 is 13 amino acids.

The CDR3 coding sequence is TGTGCCAGCAAGGACTCCACCTACGAGCAGTTCTTC. Amino acid sequence: CASKDSTYEQFF. The genes are TRBV2 and TRBJ2-7; D is possibly TRBD2 (5 bases). With the DNA end fitting TRBJ2-1 better, the J assignment may be wrong. The CDR3 covers 12 residues. Germline V CDR1 and CDR2: SNHLY, FYNNEI.